A selection of T cell receptor beta chains follows, all from one sample in a study of cytomegalovirus exposure and HLA in healthy donors. Generated by immunoSEQ multiplex PCR, the TCRdb table keeps only in-frame clones and is missing some. The sample has under 200,000 clones, 70% to 80% seen once. Sequences were obtained from PBMCs. These receptors all come from a man aged 60-69 years in good health and CMV-seronegative. Each CDR3 is given without its conserved first and last residue. Clone size is not always given. Where it is, it says once, few, many or a class for expanded clones.

clone_size	v_call	j_call	cdr3_length	cdr3_aa
NA	TRBV7-6	TRBJ2-3	15	ASSLAGTSGFRDTQY
NA	TRBV5-1	TRBJ1-2	14	ASSLDGGGLQGGYT
NA	TRBV5-5	TRBJ2-7	13	ASSLFATPSYEQY
NA	TRBV6-5	TRBJ1-1	13	ASSRGQLTNTEAF
few	TRBV6-5	TRBJ1-3	14	ASSYSDIPPGNTIY
NA	TRBV11-3	TRBJ2-1	13	ASSLEWASYNEQF
NA	TRBV19	TRBJ2-2	12	ASRRGGATGELF
NA	TRBV7-7	TRBJ1-1	12	ANPQQGRGTEAF
once	TRBV5-5	TRBJ2-2	11	ASSFWNTGELF
few	TRBV15	TRBJ1-2	13	ATSRDKGEYYGYT
NA	TRBV28	TRBJ1-5	14	ASSLNLDRNNQPQH
NA	TRBV5-1	TRBJ1-2	10	ASSLEGYRYT
once	TRBV29-1	TRBJ2-7	9	SVAGTYEQY
NA	TRBV5-4	TRBJ2-7	13	ASSLPGQGACEQY
NA	TRBV10-3	TRBJ1-1	12	AISETGIGTEAF
once	TRBV5-1	TRBJ1-6	13	ASSRSGTNNSPLH
NA	TRBV15	TRBJ2-5	14	ATSRDSLAGQETQY